These T cell receptor beta chains were read from a single sample in a study of blood T cell repertoires in COVID-19. Profiled with immunoSEQ multiplex PCR; TCRdb holds only in-frame clones, not every one. The sample lists some 130,000 clones, about 76% occurring once. Sequenced material: peripheral blood. The receptors shown here come from a woman in her sixties with active or convalescent COVID-19. CDR3s include the opening cysteine and the closing phenylalanine or tryptophan. A D gene is named only where the DNA matches it firmly. Size is omitted from some rows. Given values are once, few, many or a class for expanded clones.

clone size: -
D gene: TRBD2
V gene: TRBV11-2
CDR3 length: 19
J gene: TRBJ2-3
CDR3 protein: CASSRVLAGGFVRTDTQYF
CDR3 DNA: TGTGCCAGCAGCCGGGTACTAGCGGGAGGTTTCGTTCGCACAGATACGCAGTATTTT

clone size: -
D gene: TRBD1
V gene: TRBV19
CDR3 length: 17
J gene: TRBJ2-4
CDR3 protein: CASTQTRTGATTSIQYF
CDR3 DNA: TGTGCCAGTACCCAAACAAGGACAGGGGCGACCACGAGCATTCAGTACTTC

clone size: -
D gene: -
V gene: TRBV2
CDR3 length: 11
J gene: TRBJ1-3
CDR3 protein: CASTLLNTIYF
CDR3 DNA: TGTGCCAGCACTTTACTAAACACCATATATTTT

clone size: -
D gene: TRBD1
V gene: TRBV28
CDR3 length: 13
J gene: TRBJ1-4
CDR3 protein: CASSLADREKLFF
CDR3 DNA: TGTGCCAGCAGTTTGGCGGACAGGGAAAAACTGTTTTTT

clone size: -
D gene: TRBD2
V gene: TRBV27
CDR3 length: 13
J gene: TRBJ2-3
CDR3 protein: CATRTSGSHTQYF
CDR3 DNA: TGTGCCACTAGGACTAGCGGGAGTCATACGCAGTATTTT

clone size: -
D gene: -
V gene: TRBV12-3/TRBV12-4
CDR3 length: 13
J gene: TRBJ1-3
CDR3 protein: CASSLVSGNTIYF
CDR3 DNA: TGTGCCAGCAGTTTAGTATCTGGAAACACCATATATTTT

clone size: -
D gene: TRBD1
V gene: TRBV3-1/TRBV3-2
CDR3 length: 14
J gene: TRBJ1-2
CDR3 protein: CASSHLDRGEGYTF
CDR3 DNA: TGTGCCAGCAGCCATTTGGACAGGGGCGAAGGCTACACCTTC

clone size: once
D gene: TRBD2
V gene: TRBV6-5
CDR3 length: 15
J gene: TRBJ2-1
CDR3 protein: CASRYTSGTLNEQFF
CDR3 DNA: TGTGCCAGCAGATATACTAGCGGGACGCTCAATGAGCAGTTCTTC

clone size: few
D gene: TRBD1
V gene: TRBV5-6
CDR3 length: 13
J gene: TRBJ1-1
CDR3 protein: CASSYGQGREAFF
CDR3 DNA: TGTGCCAGCAGCTATGGACAGGGAAGAGAAGCTTTCTTT

clone size: -
D gene: TRBD2
V gene: TRBV4-1
CDR3 length: 17
J gene: TRBJ2-3
CDR3 protein: CASSQGPLAGGRDTQYF
CDR3 DNA: TGCGCCAGCAGCCAAGGGCCACTAGCGGGGGGGAGGGATACGCAGTATTTT

clone size: once
D gene: -
V gene: TRBV10-3
CDR3 length: 13
J gene: TRBJ1-2
CDR3 protein: CAIRGTDSYGYTF
CDR3 DNA: TGTGCCATCAGGGGGACGGACAGCTATGGCTACACCTTC

clone size: -
D gene: -
V gene: TRBV12-2
CDR3 length: 16
J gene: TRBJ2-1
CDR3 protein: CASRLGSGTRGYEQFF
CDR3 DNA: TGTGCAAGTCGCTTAGGGTCCGGGACTAGAGGGTATGAGCAGTTCTTC

clone size: few
D gene: TRBD2
V gene: TRBV11-3
CDR3 length: 16
J gene: TRBJ2-1
CDR3 protein: CASSFRAGGTYNEQFF
CDR3 DNA: TGTGCCAGCAGCTTCCGAGCGGGGGGAACTTACAATGAGCAGTTCTTC

clone size: -
D gene: -
V gene: TRBV5-4
CDR3 length: 16
J gene: TRBJ2-1
CDR3 protein: CASSWARSIDYNEQFF
CDR3 DNA: TGTGCCAGCAGCTGGGCCAGAAGCATTGACTACAATGAGCAGTTCTTC

clone size: -
D gene: TRBD1
V gene: TRBV27
CDR3 length: 17
J gene: TRBJ2-4
CDR3 protein: CASSGRDRGRAKNIQYF
CDR3 DNA: TGTGCCAGCAGTGGCCGGGACAGGGGGAGAGCCAAAAACATTCAGTACTTC

clone size: -
D gene: TRBD2
V gene: TRBV9
CDR3 length: 18
J gene: TRBJ2-5
CDR3 protein: CASSVAPSTAGGGETQYF
CDR3 DNA: TGTGCCAGCAGCGTAGCCCCCTCTACGGCGGGGGGAGGAGAGACCCAGTACTTC

clone size: -
D gene: -
V gene: TRBV7-7
CDR3 length: 14
J gene: TRBJ2-3
CDR3 protein: CASSLDAGTDTQYF
CDR3 DNA: TGTGCCAGCAGCTTAGACGCGGGCACAGATACGCAGTATTTT

clone size: -
D gene: -
V gene: TRBV6-5
CDR3 length: 16
J gene: TRBJ1-1
CDR3 protein: CASSYDPGQDDTEAFF
CDR3 DNA: TGTGCCAGCAGTTACGATCCGGGACAAGACGACACTGAAGCTTTCTTT

clone size: -
D gene: -
V gene: TRBV6-5
CDR3 length: 13
J gene: TRBJ2-5
CDR3 protein: CASSYWAGETQYF
CDR3 DNA: TGTGCCAGCAGTTACTGGGCAGGGGAGACCCAGTACTTC

clone size: -
D gene: -
V gene: TRBV4-3
CDR3 length: 13
J gene: TRBJ2-2
CDR3 protein: CASSQNGGGELFF
CDR3 DNA: TGCGCCAGCAGCCAAAATGGAGGCGGGGAGCTGTTTTTT

clone size: -
D gene: TRBD1
V gene: TRBV2
CDR3 length: 16
J gene: TRBJ1-1
CDR3 protein: CASSPRRGNRGTEAFF
CDR3 DNA: TGTGCCAGCAGTCCTCGGCGGGGTAACAGGGGCACTGAAGCTTTCTTT

clone size: -
D gene: TRBD1
V gene: TRBV9
CDR3 length: 14
J gene: TRBJ1-1
CDR3 protein: CASSFRTGNTEAFF
CDR3 DNA: TGTGCCAGCAGCTTCCGGACAGGGAACACTGAAGCTTTCTTT

clone size: -
D gene: -
V gene: TRBV11-2
CDR3 length: 13
J gene: TRBJ1-2
CDR3 protein: CASTSSRDTGYTF
CDR3 DNA: TGTGCCAGCACGTCTTCCCGGGACACCGGCTACACCTTC

clone size: -
D gene: -
V gene: TRBV5-1
CDR3 length: 14
J gene: TRBJ1-1
CDR3 protein: CASSLGALNTEAFF
CDR3 DNA: TGCGCCAGCAGCTTGGGGGCCCTGAACACTGAAGCTTTCTTT

clone size: few
D gene: -
V gene: TRBV6-2/TRBV6-3
CDR3 length: 11
J gene: TRBJ2-1
CDR3 protein: CASSPLNEQFF
CDR3 DNA: TGTGCCAGCAGTCCACTCAATGAGCAGTTCTTC

clone size: -
D gene: -
V gene: TRBV19
CDR3 length: 14
J gene: TRBJ1-4
CDR3 protein: CASTNRDYDEKLFF
CDR3 DNA: TGTGCCAGTACCAACCGGGACTATGATGAAAAACTGTTTTTT

clone size: -
D gene: TRBD1
V gene: TRBV18
CDR3 length: 13
J gene: TRBJ2-5
CDR3 protein: CASSPGQGETQYF
CDR3 DNA: TGTGCCAGCTCACCAGGACAGGGCGAGACCCAGTACTTC